These 24 T cell receptor beta chains originate from one sample sequenced in a study of early T cells in non-severe SARS-CoV-2 infection. TCRdb fed the 5' RACE reads into MiXCR, producing one record per CDR3 protein. This table has 80,000 to 95,000 distinct CDR3 sequences, approximately 13% appearing once. The material sequenced was whole blood. The receptors shown here come from an adult who was a healthcare worker with PCR-confirmed SARS-CoV-2 infection or an uninfected control (not recorded which).

This clonotype has a handful of counts. The chain couples TRBV4-3 to TRBJ2-2; perhaps D is TRBD1 or TRBD2 (5 bases each). This CDR3 comprises 17 residues. The germline V and J ends were trimmed by 0 bases and 3 bases, with 14 bases remaining between them. Germline V gives CDR1 LGHNA, CDR2 YSLEER. The CDR3 loop reads CASSQDLGDGYTGELFF. DNA for the CDR3: TGCGCCAGCAGCCAAGATTTGGGGGATGGATACACCGGGGAGCTGTTTTTT.

This rearrangement joins TRBV7-2 to TRBJ2-1; D is unclear. Trimming shortened V by 5 bases and J by 3 bases, and 2 bases separated the two germline ends. Germline loops: CDR1 SGHTA, CDR2 FQGNSA. The length of the CDR3 is 11 residues. The CDR3 bases are TGTGCCAGCAGCGTCTACAATGAGCAGTTCTTC. Protein sequence: CASSVYNEQFF.

This clonotype was observed many times. The chain has TRBV30 and TRBJ2-1; D is uncertain. This CDR3 contains 16 residues. From germline, CDR1 is GTSNPN and CDR2 SVGIG (reference sequence). V was cut by 3 bases and J by 4 bases, with 19 bases left in between. CDR3 nucleotides: TGTGCCTGGAGGAGGCCCGGCCAGGCGGTATACAATGAGCAGTTCTTC. Amino acids: CAWRRPGQAVYNEQFF.

This clonotype was found a few times. J is TRBJ1-1 and V is TRBV5-1; D unclear. The CDR3 extends over 13 amino acids. Germline loops: CDR1 SGHRS, CDR2 YFSETQ. V was clipped by 0 bases and J by 1 base, with 4 bases between them. In nucleotides, the CDR3 is TGCGCCAGCAGCTTGGATCAGAACACTGAAGCTTTCTTT. Amino acid sequence: CASSLDQNTEAFF. The complete variable domain, with remaining parts taken from reference TRBV5-1 and TRBJ1-1, reads KAGVTQTPRYLIKTRGQQVTLSCSPISGHRSVSWYQQTPGQGLQFLFEYFSETQRNKGNFPGRFSGRQFSNSRSEMNVSTLELGDSALYLCASSLDQNTEAFFGQGTRLTVV.

Ten or more counts support this clonotype. The chain is built from TRBV29-1 and TRBJ2-2, with 9 bases that match TRBD1. Losses at the gene ends were 7 bases for V and 4 bases for J; bases not matched to a gene: 13. CDR3 length: 16 residues. From germline, CDR1 is SQVTM and CDR2 ANQGSEA. The CDR3 bases are TGCAGCGCTAGAACAGGGGGCGGACCAAGCACCGGGGAGCTGTTTTTT. It codes for CSARTGGGPSTGELFF.

This clonotype was counted at least ten times. V and J are TRBV14 and TRBJ2-4; D unresolved. The germline V gene encodes CDR1 SGHDN and CDR2 FVKESK. V lost 0 bases to trimming and J lost 5 bases, with 11 bases between them. The CDR3 runs to 15 residues. CDR3 nucleotides: TGTGCCAGCAGCCAAGATCGAAGTTTCGAAAACATTCAGTACTTC. As protein: CASSQDRSFENIQYF.

This clonotype was seen repeatedly, ten times or more. The V gene is TRBV19, the J gene TRBJ2-3; D uncertain. This CDR3 has 17 amino acids. Germline values: CDR1 LNHDA, CDR2 SQIVND (reference sequence). V was pared by 5 bases and J by 2 bases, with 20 bases between. CDR3 amino acids: CASSPRMGIVTTDTQYF. CDR3 nucleotide sequence: TGTGCCAGTAGTCCCCGGATGGGGATCGTTACCACAGATACGCAGTATTTT.

Turning to this clonotype: Being one base from a much bigger clone, this may be a read error. The chain couples TRBV20-1 to TRBJ2-7, with 9 bases lining up with TRBD1. The V gene's germline CDR1 is DFQATT and CDR2 SNEGSKA (reference sequence). Unmatched junction bases numbered 4, after V lost 7 bases and J lost 3 bases. The CDR3 contains 12 residues. The CDR3 nucleotides read TGCAGTGGGCAGGGACAGGGCTACGAGCAGTACTTC. This gives the protein CSGQGQGYEQYF.

CDR3 DNA: TGTGCCACCAGTGATTTGCGAGCCGAGTACAATGAGCAGTTCTTC. The encoded protein is CATSDLRAEYNEQFF. The rearrangement uses TRBV24-1 and TRBJ2-1; no definite D call. The V gene's germline CDR1 is KGHDR and CDR2 SFDVKD. Trimming pared 0 bases from V and 4 bases from J, leaving 9 bases between. This CDR3 spans 15 amino acids.

This clonotype has a count of ten or more. This chain connects TRBV7-9 to TRBJ1-2, with D possibly TRBD1 on 6 matching bases. The CDR3 is made up of 15 amino acids. Germline CDR1 and CDR2: SEHNR and FQNEAQ (reference sequence). Trimming pared 8 bases from V and 0 bases from J, leaving 16 bases between. CDR3 in amino acids: CASGTGMLANYGYTF. CDR3 nucleotides: TGTGCCAGCGGTACAGGGATGCTAGCTAACTATGGCTACACCTTC.

This clonotype was detected only a few times. This chain links TRBV5-5 with TRBJ2-1; perhaps TRBD1 as D (5 bases). V was pared by 0 bases and J by 9 bases, with 10 bases between. The length of the CDR3 is 13 residues. CDR1 SGHKS and CDR2 YYEKEE come from the germline V gene (reference sequence). The CDR3 sequence is CASSLGGFVEQFF. In DNA form, the CDR3 reads TGTGCCAGCAGCTTGGGGGGCTTCGTTGAGCAGTTCTTC.

This clonotype has ten or more counts. J is TRBJ2-7 and V is TRBV11-3; D gene ambiguous. This CDR3 region has 12 residues. V gave up 2 bases and J gave up 6 bases, with 8 bases separating them. The germline gives CDR1 SGHNT, CDR2 YENEEA. CDR3 coding DNA: TGTGCCAGCAGCTTACCTGTGGGCGAGCAGTACTTC. It encodes CASSLPVGEQYF.

This clonotype showed up just a few times. V usage is TRBV20-1 and J usage is TRBJ1-1, with TRBD1 matching 10 bases. The V gene's germline CDR1 is DFQATT and CDR2 SNEGSKA (reference sequence). The CDR3 contains 14 residues. The ends lost 3 bases at V and 4 bases at J; junction bases unmatched: 5. The DNA of the CDR3 is TGCAGTGCTAGCTGGGACAGGGGTAGCACTGAAGCTTTCTTT. Translating gives CSASWDRGSTEAFF.

This clonotype was found many times. The chain carries TRBV20-1 and TRBJ1-1; 9 nucleotides align to TRBD1. The CDR3 spans 14 residues. Trimming removed 6 bases from V and 5 bases from J; junction bases left unmatched: 10. Per germline, CDR1 DFQATT and CDR2 SNEGSKA (reference sequence). CDR3 region: CSALAGQGETEAFF. The CDR3 nucleotides are TGCAGTGCCTTAGCGGGACAGGGAGAGACTGAAGCTTTCTTT.

With regard to this clonotype: A much larger clone lies one base from this, so it may be a read error. This chain uses TRBV28 with TRBJ1-1; D unresolved. The CDR3 extends over 11 amino acids. The germline CDR1 and CDR2 sequences are MDHEN and SYDVKM. V lost 6 bases, J lost 4 bases, and 6 bases lay in between. CDR3 residues: CASRGITEAFF. In DNA form, the CDR3 reads TGTGCCAGCAGGGGGATCACTGAAGCTTTCTTT.

The V and J genes are TRBV7-9 and TRBJ1-1; a possible D gene is TRBD1 (5 bases). From germline, CDR1 is SEHNR and CDR2 FQNEAQ (reference sequence). V dropped 4 bases and J dropped 1 base, with 10 bases sitting between them. The CDR3 is 14 residues long. CDR3 loop: CASSSRDRNTEAFF. The DNA for the CDR3 is TGTGCCAGCAGCTCGCGGGACCGGAACACTGAAGCTTTCTTT.

This clonotype was picked up many times. The V gene is TRBV19, the J gene TRBJ1-5; no definite D call. The CDR3 has 14 amino acids. Trimming took off 5 bases at V and 3 bases at J, with 11 bases between the two ends. CDR1 is LNHDA, CDR2 SQIVND, per germline (reference sequence). CDR3 loop: CASSLGIDNQPQHF. The CDR3, as DNA: TGTGCCAGTAGTCTCGGGATAGACAATCAGCCCCAGCATTTT. Filled out from reference TRBV19 and TRBJ1-5, the complete variable domain reads DGGITQSPKYLFRKEGQNVTLSCEQNLNHDAMYWYRQDPGQGLRLIYYSQIVNDFQKGDIAEGYSVSREKKESFPLTVTSAQKNPTAFYLCASSLGIDNQPQHFGDGTRLSIL.

This clonotype has more than one count but fewer than ten. The gene calls are TRBV30 and TRBJ2-7; tentatively, D is TRBD1 (6 bases). Germline CDR1 reads GTSNPN; CDR2 reads SVGIG (reference sequence). The V and J ends lost 2 bases and 3 bases respectively, with 14 bases between them. The CDR3 consists of 14 residues. The CDR3 loop reads CAWSPPGQDYEQYF. In DNA form, the CDR3 reads TGTGCCTGGAGTCCCCCGGGACAAGACTACGAGCAGTACTTC. Full variable domain (outside the CDR3, taken from reference TRBV30 and TRBJ2-7): SQTIHQWPATLVQPVGSPLSLECTVEGTSNPNLYWYRQAAGRGLQLLFYSVGIGQISSEVPQNLSASRPQDRQFILSSKKLLLSDSGFYLCAWSPPGQDYEQYFGPGTRLTVT.

The chain recombines TRBV5-4 with TRBJ2-7; 7 bases map to TRBD1. Germline CDR1 SGHNT, CDR2 YYREEE (reference sequence). The CDR3 loop spans 16 amino acids. Trimming at V came to 0 bases and at J to 5 bases, leaving 11 bases not matched to a gene. CDR3 amino acids: CASSLAPTGVIHEQYF. The CDR3 DNA sequence: TGTGCCAGCAGCTTGGCACCCACAGGGGTGATACACGAGCAGTACTTC. Together with reference TRBV5-4 and TRBJ2-7, the CDR3 gives the full variable domain: ETGVTQSPTHLIKTRGQQVTLRCSSQSGHNTVSWYQQALGQGPQFIFQYYREEENGRGNFPPRFSGLQFPNYSSELNVNALELDDSALYLCASSLAPTGVIHEQYFGPGTRLTVT.

This clonotype was seen repeatedly, ten times or more. The V call is TRBV5-1, the J call TRBJ2-1, with D perhaps TRBD2 (6 bases). This CDR3 is built from 15 residues. From germline, CDR1 is SGHRS and CDR2 YFSETQ. V dropped 4 bases and J dropped 0 bases, with 11 bases sitting between them. CDR3 sequence: CASSPTGSSYNEQFF. In nucleotides, the CDR3 is TGCGCCAGCAGCCCAACCGGGAGCTCCTACAATGAGCAGTTCTTC.

Notes on this clonotype: Compared with germline, one end of the junction differs, possibly owing to a read error. V and J are TRBV20-1 and TRBJ1-2, with no clear D. The CDR3 runs to 12 residues. Germline CDR1 reads DFQATT; CDR2 reads SNEGSKA (reference sequence). The chain's CDR3 is CSALRTPDGHTF. For the CDR3, the DNA is TGCAGTGCTCTGAGGACGCCGGATGGCCACACCTTC.

This clonotype was seen at least ten times. The J gene is TRBJ1-5, the V gene TRBV20-1; D is uncertain. The germline V gene has CDR1 DFQATT and CDR2 SNEGSKA (reference sequence). V was pared by 3 bases and J by 0 bases, with 21 bases between. The CDR3 covers 18 residues. The CDR3 sequence: CSASPETATGFSNQPQHF. DNA of the CDR3: TGCAGTGCTAGTCCCGAAACCGCGACGGGTTTTAGCAATCAGCCCCAGCATTTT.

This clonotype appeared a few times. The chain combines TRBV27 with TRBJ2-2; 7 positions agree with TRBD1. Looked up from germline, CDR1 is MNHEY and CDR2 is SMNVEV (reference sequence). Germline trimming cut 9 bases from V and 7 bases from J; bases unmatched to any gene: 8. This CDR3 is 13 amino acids long. The CDR3: CASRTRGIGELFF. The CDR3 DNA is TGTGCCAGTAGAACCAGGGGGATCGGGGAGCTGTTTTTT.

This clonotype was seen repeatedly, ten times or more. The chain combines TRBV29-1 with TRBJ2-5; a possible D gene is TRBD2 (6 bases). There are 15 residues in the CDR3. Germline lookup yields CDR1 SQVTM and CDR2 ANQGSEA. The V end was cut by 4 bases, the J end by 1 base, with 16 bases between. Written as DNA, the CDR3 is TGCAGCGTTGTGGATCGGCGGGGCCTCCAAGAGACCCAGTACTTC. The encoded protein is CSVVDRRGLQETQYF.